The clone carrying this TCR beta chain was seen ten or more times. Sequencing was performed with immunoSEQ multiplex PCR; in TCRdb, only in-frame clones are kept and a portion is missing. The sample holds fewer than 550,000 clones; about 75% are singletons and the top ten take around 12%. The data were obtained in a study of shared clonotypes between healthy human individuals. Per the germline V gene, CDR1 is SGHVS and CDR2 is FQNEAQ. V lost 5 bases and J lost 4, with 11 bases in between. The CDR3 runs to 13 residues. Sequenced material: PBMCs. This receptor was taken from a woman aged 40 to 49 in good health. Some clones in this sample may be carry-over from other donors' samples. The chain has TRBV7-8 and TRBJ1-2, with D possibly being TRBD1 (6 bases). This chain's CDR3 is CASSPDRSYGYTF. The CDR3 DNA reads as TGTGCCAGCAGCCCGGACAGAAGCTATGGCTACACCTTC. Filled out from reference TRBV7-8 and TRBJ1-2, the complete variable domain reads GAGVSQSPRYKVAKRGQDVALRCDPISGHVSLFWYQQALGQGPEFLTYFQNEAQLDKSGLPSDRFFAERPEGSVSTLKIQRTQQEDSAVYLCASSPDRSYGYTFGSGTRLTVV.